One and the same sample provided the 6 T cell receptor beta chains below, sequenced in a study of shared clonotypes between healthy human individuals. TCRdb's table, derived via immunoSEQ multiplex PCR, lists solely in-frame clones and lacks some. The data hold over 1.4 million clones, with roughly 96% observed a single time. Sequenced input: naive CD4+ T cells sorted from blood. The subset is: CD45RA+ positively selected. The receptors were sampled from a man aged 25 to 40 in good health.

This clone was recorded once. J is TRBJ2-2 and V is TRBV9, with TRBD2 identical over 7 bases. The CDR3 spans 15 residues. The V segment lost 4 bases and the J segment 5 bases; nucleotides outside the gene matches: 8. Germline V CDR1 and CDR2: SGDLS, YYNGEE. CDR3 sequence (DNA): TGTGCCAGCAGCACGAGGGAGGGCGGGACCGGGGAGCTGTTTTTT. Its translation is CASSTREGGTGELFF.

This clone appeared a single time. The chain couples TRBV10-3 to TRBJ2-2; 13 bases are a match to TRBD2. Per germline, CDR1 ENHRY and CDR2 SYGVKD. After removal of 3 bases from V and 4 bases from J, the junction contained 8 bases not matched to a gene. CDR3 length equals 18 residues. CDR3 sequence reads: CAISDSKGLAGRTGELFF. The CDR3, as DNA: TGTGCCATCAGTGACTCCAAGGGACTAGCGGGACGCACCGGGGAGCTGTTTTTT.

This clone was observed once. V and J are TRBV5-1 and TRBJ1-1; no firm D call. This CDR3 has 14 residues. The germline V gene encodes CDR1 SGHRS and CDR2 YFSETQ. The V end lost 2 bases, the J end lost 0 bases, and 8 bases lay between the germline ends. The CDR3 here is CASSFYSMNTEAFF. CDR3 DNA sequence: TGCGCCAGCAGCTTTTACAGCATGAACACTGAAGCTTTCTTT.

This rearrangement joins TRBV27 to TRBJ2-7; D uncertain. The germline CDR1 and CDR2 sequences are MNHEY and SMNVEV (reference sequence). The V and J ends lost 7 bases and 3 bases respectively, with 10 bases between them. The CDR3 is 12 amino acids. The CDR3 loop is CASTIEHYEQYF. The CDR3 DNA reads as TGTGCCAGCACCATCGAGCACTACGAGCAGTACTTC.

V gene TRBV5-1 combines with J gene TRBJ2-5; TRBD2 agrees at 7 bases. Germline V lookup: CDR1 SGHRS, CDR2 YFSETQ. This CDR3 has 14 residues. Losses at the gene ends were 6 bases for V and 4 bases for J; bases not matched to a gene: 9. Here the CDR3 DNA reads TGCGCCAGCACCCGGGACGGCGGGGGAGAGACCCAGTACTTC. Translating it yields CASTRDGGGETQYF.

The chain carries TRBV28 and TRBJ1-5; D ambiguous. V was clipped by 7 bases and J by 9 bases, with 19 bases between them. Germline loops: CDR1 MDHEN, CDR2 SYDVKM. This CDR3 is 14 amino acids long. The CDR3: CASKRPNLSWPQHF. The CDR3 DNA reads TGTGCCAGCAAGAGGCCCAATTTGAGTTGGCCCCAGCATTTT.